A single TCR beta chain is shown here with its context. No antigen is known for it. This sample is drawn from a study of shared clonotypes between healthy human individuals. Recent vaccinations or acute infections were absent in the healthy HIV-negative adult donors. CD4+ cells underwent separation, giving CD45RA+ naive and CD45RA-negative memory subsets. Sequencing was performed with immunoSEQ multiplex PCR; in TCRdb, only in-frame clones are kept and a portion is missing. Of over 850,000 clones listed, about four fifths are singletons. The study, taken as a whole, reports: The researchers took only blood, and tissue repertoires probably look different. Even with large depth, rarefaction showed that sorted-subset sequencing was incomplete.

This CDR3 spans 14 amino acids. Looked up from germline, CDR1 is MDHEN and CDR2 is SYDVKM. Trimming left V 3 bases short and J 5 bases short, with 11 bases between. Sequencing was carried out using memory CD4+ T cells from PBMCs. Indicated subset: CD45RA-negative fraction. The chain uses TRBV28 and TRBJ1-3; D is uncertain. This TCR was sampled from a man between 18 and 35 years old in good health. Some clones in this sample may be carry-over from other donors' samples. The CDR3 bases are TGTGCCAGCAGTTTGGGTCAGCGAAGAAACACCATATATTTT. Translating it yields CASSLGQRRNTIYF.